This T cell receptor (beta chain) originates from a study of blood T cell repertoires in COVID-19. Study overall: PBMCs, B-cell-depleted T cells, or T cells were the source of the cDNA or gDNA that made up the material.

Sequenced by immunoSEQ multiplex PCR; TCRdb stores in-frame clones only, minus some. The repertoire holds about 50,000 clones, with more than 90% as singletons. The CDR3 totals 17 residues. Germline V lookup: CDR1 LNHDA, CDR2 SQIVND (reference sequence). Trimming pared 7 bases from V and 1 base from J, leaving 20 bases between. The sequence derives from a human donor in a cohort sampled during active COVID-19. The V and J genes are TRBV19 and TRBJ1-5, with TRBD1 as a possible D gene (6 bases). The material sequenced was peripheral blood. CDR3 nucleotide sequence: TGTGCCAGTACACCGATTTCCGGGACAATAAGCAATCAGCCCCAGCATTTT. This gives the protein CASTPISGTISNQPQHF.